One and the same sample provided the 24 T cell receptor beta chains below, sequenced in a study of blood T cell repertoires in COVID-19. Assay: immunoSEQ multiplex PCR; the TCRdb copy retains only in-frame clones and omits some. The sample holds some 200,000 clones; more than 65% are singletons and the top ten take roughly 7%. Sequenced sample: PBMCs or T cells enriched from blood (not recorded which). The receptor set was obtained from a man aged 40-49 years who had recovered from COVID-19.

The DNA of the CDR3 is TGCGCCAGCAGCCAGAAAGGGATAAGGGGGCGAAACACTGAAGCTTTCTTT. Protein sequence: CASSQKGIRGRNTEAFF. The chain couples TRBV4-1 to TRBJ1-1, with TRBD1 identical over 7 bases. The CDR3 runs to 17 residues. Germline CDR1 MGHRA, CDR2 YSYEKL. The V and J ends lost 3 bases and 2 bases, in that order; junction bases with no gene match: 12.

This clone turned up a few times. The V call is TRBV7-2, the J call TRBJ1-2; TRBD1 matches at 7 bases. J lost 4 bases, V lost 5 bases, and 13 bases had no gene match. Germline values: CDR1 SGHTA, CDR2 FQGNSA. CDR3 length: 16 residues. The CDR3 sequence is CASSRDRVDAAYGYTF. The CDR3 bases are TGTGCCAGCAGCCGCGACAGGGTAGACGCAGCCTATGGCTACACCTTC.

V usage is TRBV12-3 or TRBV12-4 and J usage is TRBJ2-7, with TRBD1 as a possible D gene (6 bases). Between the trimmed V and J ends, which lost 1 base and 3 bases, there was a span of 7 bases. The CDR3 contains 13 residues. The CDR3 region has the DNA TGTGCCAGCAGTTTAGTCAGGGGCTACGAGCAGTACTTC. This encodes CASSLVRGYEQYF.

This clone occurred a few times. CDR3 nucleotides: TGTGCCAGCAGCATATACACAGGGGCAAGTCAGCCCCAGCATTTT. It is translated as CASSIYTGASQPQHF. The chain combines TRBV7-2 with TRBJ1-5, with 7 bases lining up with TRBD1. Germline V gene lookup returns CDR1 SGHTA and CDR2 FQGNSA. V was pared by 5 bases and J by 6 bases, with 10 bases of the junction left unmatched. The CDR3 covers 15 residues.

The chain uses TRBV19 and TRBJ2-7; 7 bases match TRBD1. The CDR3 runs to 15 residues. CDR1 is LNHDA and CDR2 is SQIVND in the germline V gene (reference sequence). Trimming took 4 bases from V and 3 from J; bases not matched to a gene: 9. The CDR3: CASSKSAGGFYEQYF. CDR3 in DNA: TGTGCCAGTAGTAAGTCGGCAGGGGGTTTCTACGAGCAGTACTTC.

This clone was detected a few times. The chain joins TRBV5-5 to TRBJ2-5; 8 bases are shared with TRBD1. There are 13 residues in the CDR3. CDR1 and CDR2 (germline): SGHKS, YYEKEE (reference sequence). V lost 4 bases and J lost 4; bases outside the gene matches: 3. CDR3 in DNA: TGTGCCAGCAGCACTACAGGGGGAGAGACCCAGTACTTC. It is translated as CASSTTGGETQYF.

In nucleotides, the CDR3 is TGTGCCAGCAGTTATTATTTGGCAGGAAAAGCTTTCTTT. This codes for CASSYYLAGKAFF. The gene calls are TRBV6-5 and TRBJ1-1; the D is unclear. V was clipped by 3 bases and J by 9 bases, with 14 bases between them. The germline V gene has CDR1 MNHEY and CDR2 SVGAGI. This CDR3 has 13 residues.

The chain combines TRBV5-1 with TRBJ1-2; no definite D call. V was trimmed by 0 bases and J by 4 bases, leaving 13 bases between them. Per the germline V gene, CDR1 is SGHRS and CDR2 is YFSETQ. The CDR3 is 15 amino acids. In nucleotides, the CDR3 is TGCGCCAGCAGCTTGGGGGAGGAAGGGAGCTATGGCTACACCTTC. Translation: CASSLGEEGSYGYTF.

This chain uses TRBV4-1 with TRBJ2-3; D perhaps matches TRBD1 (5 bases). The CDR3 has 14 residues. V shed 0 bases and J shed 5 bases, with 9 bases lying between them. The germline V gene has CDR1 MGHRA and CDR2 YSYEKL. CDR3 nucleotide sequence: TGCGCCAGCAGCCAAGATCGGACATTAGATACGCAGTATTTT. Protein sequence: CASSQDRTLDTQYF.

The chain is built from TRBV7-2 and TRBJ2-1; TRBD2 matches 15 bases. Trimming at V came to 4 bases and at J to 4 bases, leaving 8 bases not matched to a gene. The germline CDR1 and CDR2 sequences are SGHTA and FQGNSA. This CDR3 is built from 18 residues. The CDR3 DNA sequence: TGTGCCAGCAGCTCTCCGGGGACTAGCGGGGGGCCATACAATGAGCAGTTCTTC. Its protein is CASSSPGTSGGPYNEQFF.

This clone has a handful of counts. The chain couples TRBV29-1 to TRBJ2-3; 11 bases align to TRBD2. Trimming removed 6 bases from V and 4 bases from J; junction bases left unmatched: 12. The CDR3 is 16 amino acids. Germline CDR1 and CDR2: SQVTM and ANQGSEA. CDR3 loop: CSVDTTSGGLADTQYF. CDR3 in DNA: TGCAGCGTCGACACCACTAGCGGGGGACTAGCAGATACGCAGTATTTT.

The chain joins TRBV7-9 to TRBJ1-2; the D gene is possibly TRBD1 (5 bases). The CDR3 is made up of 15 amino acids. The V end was cut by 1 base, the J end by 2 bases, with 11 bases between. Germline CDR1 is SEHNR and CDR2 is FQNEAQ (reference sequence). The CDR3 region has the DNA TGTGCCAGCAGCTTAGAAGGGGCCAGCAACTATGGCTACACCTTC. This gives the protein CASSLEGASNYGYTF.

V usage is TRBV19 and J usage is TRBJ1-2; 9 bases map to TRBD1. The length of the CDR3 is 16 residues. The germline CDR1 and CDR2 sequences are LNHDA and SQIVND (reference sequence). V shed 1 base and J 2 bases; nucleotides not matched to a gene: 5. The CDR3 DNA sequence: TGTGCCAGTAGTATAGCTGGGACAGGGTCCAACTATGGCTACACCTTC. This encodes CASSIAGTGSNYGYTF.

The rearrangement uses TRBV30 and TRBJ2-5, with 11 nucleotides matching TRBD1. Germline lookup yields CDR1 GTSNPN and CDR2 SVGIG (reference sequence). V shed 5 bases, J shed 0 bases, and the junction held 2 bases outside the gene matches. The CDR3 loop spans 14 amino acids. DNA of the CDR3: TGTGCCTGGCGGGACAGGGGGGACCAAGAGACCCAGTACTTC. It translates to CAWRDRGDQETQYF. The variable domain in full, with the rest retrieved from reference TRBV30 and TRBJ2-5, is SQTIHQWPATLVQPVGSPLSLECTVEGTSNPNLYWYRQAAGRGLQLLFYSVGIGQISSEVPQNLSASRPQDRQFILSSKKLLLSDSGFYLCAWRDRGDQETQYFGPGTRLLVL.

The chain carries TRBV28 and TRBJ1-1; TRBD1 aligns across 11 bases. The CDR3 extends over 16 amino acids. Germline loops: CDR1 MDHEN, CDR2 SYDVKM. Unmatched junction bases numbered 10, after V lost 3 bases and J lost 7 bases. CDR3 in amino acids: CASSFMGQGVVSEAFF. The CDR3 DNA sequence: TGTGCCAGCAGTTTTATGGGACAGGGGGTTGTCAGTGAAGCTTTCTTT.

The gene calls are TRBV7-6 and TRBJ2-2; D possibly corresponds to TRBD2 (8 bases). The V and J ends lost 4 bases and 6 bases respectively, with 12 bases between them. Germline CDR1 is SGHVS and CDR2 is FNYEAQ. CDR3 length: 14 residues. This CDR3 is CASSSGRGPGELFF. The CDR3 DNA follows: TGTGCCAGCAGCTCCGGGAGGGGGCCCGGGGAGCTGTTTTTT.

The J gene is TRBJ2-4, the V gene TRBV2, with 11 bases matching TRBD2. Trimming cost V 8 bases and J 0 bases; bases outside gene matches: 9. The CDR3 is made up of 17 amino acids. Germline V gene lookup returns CDR1 SNHLY and CDR2 FYNNEI. The chain's CDR3 is CASRLAGTNLAKNIQYF. The CDR3 DNA follows: TGTGCCAGCCGACTAGCGGGGACCAACCTAGCCAAAAACATTCAGTACTTC.

The CDR3 coding sequence is TGCGCCAGCAGCCAAGGAAGAGTGGGCGGGGCGAACACCGGGGAGCTGTTTTTT. This gives the protein CASSQGRVGGANTGELFF. The V and J genes are TRBV4-1 and TRBJ2-2; D perhaps matches TRBD2 (6 bases). Germline CDR1 is MGHRA and CDR2 is YSYEKL. This CDR3 is built from 18 residues. Trimming removed 1 base at V and 0 bases at J, with 15 bases between.

The CDR3, as DNA: TGTGCCAGTACCCTAAGACAGGGGGTCGAGTTCTTC. This encodes CASTLRQGVEFF. The chain combines TRBV19 with TRBJ2-1; 9 positions agree with TRBD1. This CDR3 has 12 residues. Germline V gene sequence: CDR1 LNHDA, CDR2 SQIVND (reference sequence). V was pared by 7 bases and J by 14 bases, with 9 bases of the junction left unmatched. Supplemented by reference TRBV19 and TRBJ2-1, the full variable domain reads DGGITQSPKYLFRKEGQNVTLSCEQNLNHDAMYWYRQDPGQGLRLIYYSQIVNDFQKGDIAEGYSVSREKKESFPLTVTSAQKNPTAFYLCASTLRQGVEFFGPGTRLTVL.

The chain recombines TRBV7-8 with TRBJ1-2, with 7 bases lining up with TRBD1. The V gene end was trimmed by 6 bases and the J gene end by 4 bases; junction bases not matched to a gene: 14. Germline-derived CDR1 and CDR2 are SGHVS and FQNEAQ. The CDR3 runs to 16 residues. CDR3 nucleotides: TGTGCCAGCAGTATGAACAGGGGTCTTTCCCCCTATGGCTACACCTTC. It encodes CASSMNRGLSPYGYTF.

This clone has only one observation. The rearrangement links TRBV30 to TRBJ1-6; a possible D gene is TRBD1 (6 bases). Germline CDR1 is GTSNPN and CDR2 is SVGIG (reference sequence). V lost 0 bases, J lost 7 bases, and 10 bases lay in between. The CDR3 covers 14 residues. The CDR3 DNA is TGTGCCTGGAGTGTTGCAGGGGCGAATTCACCCCTCCACTTT. Translating gives CAWSVAGANSPLHF.

The gene calls are TRBV28 and TRBJ1-5; TRBD1 matches at 9 bases. V shed 3 bases, J shed 1 base, and the junction held 7 bases outside the gene matches. The germline gives CDR1 MDHEN, CDR2 SYDVKM. The CDR3 length is 17 residues. The CDR3 coding sequence is TGTGCCAGCAGTTTTAGGGACAGGGCGATGAGCAATCAGCCCCAGCATTTT. It encodes CASSFRDRAMSNQPQHF. The entire variable domain, with the rest obtained from reference TRBV28 and TRBJ1-5, is as follows: DVKVTQSSRYLVKRTGEKVFLECVQDMDHENMFWYRQDPGLGLRLIYFSYDVKMKEKGDIPEGYSVSREKKERFSLILESASTNQTSMYLCASSFRDRAMSNQPQHFGDGTRLSIL.

This clone was recorded once. This chain connects TRBV19 to TRBJ1-6; D gene uncertain. Germline CDR1 is LNHDA and CDR2 is SQIVND (reference sequence). The CDR3 loop spans 15 amino acids. V lost 4 bases to trimming and J lost 10 bases, with 17 bases between them. CDR3 sequence (DNA): TGTGCCAGTAGTACCTCCGGGGTCGGGGAATCACCCCTCCACTTT. Its protein is CASSTSGVGESPLHF.

CDR3 sequence reads: CATSGWDYYGYTF. The CDR3 DNA is TGTGCCACCAGCGGCTGGGACTACTATGGCTACACCTTC. The V call is TRBV15, the J call TRBJ1-2; TRBD1 might be the D (5 bases). The CDR3 has 13 residues. Germline V CDR1 and CDR2: LNHNV, YYDKDF (reference sequence). Trimming pared 5 bases from V and 3 bases from J, leaving 10 bases between.